These 8 T cell receptor beta chains were all obtained from the same sample, sequenced in a study of beta chain features in type 1 diabetes. Broader study findings: In all four CD4+ subsets, TCRB CDR3 length was significantly, moderately reduced in type 1 diabetes.

Reverse transcribing all isolated RNA meant expressed TCRB transcripts were sequenced. Sequencing was performed with immunoSEQ multiplex PCR; in TCRdb, only in-frame clones are kept and a portion is missing. This sample has about 660,000 clones, with roughly 13% found just once. The antigens for these receptors are not known. The sequenced material came from naive CD4+ T cells from blood. The receptor source for this set is a man in his late teens or twenties with type 1 diabetes.

The chain recombines TRBV5-6 with TRBJ1-6; no firm D call. CDR1 and CDR2 (germline): SGHDT, YYEEEE. Between the trimmed V and J ends, which lost 4 bases and 7 bases, there was a span of 9 bases. CDR3 length equals 13 residues. The CDR3 DNA follows: TGTGCCAGCAGCCCGACCTTCAATTCACCCCTCCACTTT. This codes for CASSPTFNSPLHF.

This clone was seen once. The rearrangement joins TRBV7-6 to TRBJ2-3; 8 positions agree with TRBD1. The CDR3 loop spans 13 amino acids. The V gene's germline CDR1 is SGHVS and CDR2 FNYEAQ. The J segment lost 6 bases and the V segment lost 5 bases, leaving 4 bases of the junction unmatched. This CDR3 is CASSRTGGDTQYF. The DNA for the CDR3 is TGTGCCAGCAGCAGAACAGGGGGGGATACGCAGTATTTT.

In this sample, this clone turned up a few times. V gene TRBV9 combines with J gene TRBJ2-7; 13 bases align to TRBD2. Germline CDR1 and CDR2: SGDLS and YYNGEE. The CDR3 loop spans 15 amino acids. The V gene end was trimmed by 3 bases and the J gene end by 3 bases; junction bases not matched to a gene: 3. The CDR3 nucleotides are TGTGCCAGCAGCGGGGGACTAGCGGGGCGCTACGAGCAGTACTTC. Protein product: CASSGGLAGRYEQYF.

This clone was observed a handful of times. The chain employs TRBV6-5 and TRBJ1-2; D is uncertain. V lost 5 bases to trimming and J lost 10 bases, with 11 bases between them. There are 11 residues in the CDR3. CDR1 is MNHEY, CDR2 SVGAGI, per germline. The CDR3: CASSQDFSYTF. The CDR3 DNA follows: TGTGCCAGCAGTCAGGACTTCTCCTACACCTTC.

This chain links TRBV30 with TRBJ2-3; 10 bases line up with TRBD1. V dropped 3 bases and J dropped 8; count of bases not matched to a gene: 11. Germline V gene data show CDR1 as GTSNPN and CDR2 as SVGIG (reference sequence). This CDR3 region has 15 residues. The DNA for the CDR3 is TGTGCCTGGAGGACCCGGGACAGGGGCCTGAGTACGCAGTATTTT. This codes for CAWRTRDRGLSTQYF. The variable domain in full, with the rest retrieved from reference TRBV30 and TRBJ2-3, is SQTIHQWPATLVQPVGSPLSLECTVEGTSNPNLYWYRQAAGRGLQLLFYSVGIGQISSEVPQNLSASRPQDRQFILSSKKLLLSDSGFYLCAWRTRDRGLSTQYFGPGTRLTVL.

This chain connects TRBV30 to TRBJ1-3; D is ambiguous. The ends were cut back, 4 bases at V and 3 bases at J, with 13 bases in the middle. The V gene's germline CDR1 is GTSNPN and CDR2 SVGIG (reference sequence). The CDR3 contains 14 residues. CDR3 DNA: TGTGCCTGGATGCCCGGGAGGCTTGGAAACACCATATATTTT. It is translated as CAWMPGRLGNTIYF.

This clone occurred a few times. V gene TRBV9 combines with J gene TRBJ2-1; no clear D. This CDR3 spans 16 amino acids. Trimming cost V 0 bases and J 4 bases, with 14 bases left between them. Germline CDR1 and CDR2: SGDLS and YYNGEE. CDR3 coding DNA: TGTGCCAGCAGCGTAGCCGGCAGCCAGGCGTACAATGAGCAGTTCTTC. This codes for CASSVAGSQAYNEQFF.

This clone was counted a few times. The junction does not match germline at one end; this may be a read error. CDR3 DNA sequence: TGTGCCAGCAGCGTAGGGGACCTCCTAGCGGGGGCCGTGGTTTTT. Protein product: CASSVGDLLAGAVVF. The chain has TRBV9 and TRBJ2-3; 10 bases map to TRBD2. Germline V gene lookup returns CDR1 SGDLS and CDR2 YYNGEE. The CDR3 loop spans 15 amino acids.